This entry lists 9 T cell receptor beta chains sequenced from one sample in a study of T cell changes during pregnancy in multiple sclerosis. Some clones are missing from TCRdb's copy, which holds only in-frame ones; the method was immunoSEQ multiplex PCR. The table shows roughly 87,000 clones, with around 95% occurring only once. The specimen comprised peripheral blood, sampled in the third trimester of pregnancy. These receptors were collected from a female donor in good health, enrolled as a control in a pregnancy study.

On this clone itself: One junction end disagrees with the germline gene, perhaps due to a read error. The DNA of the CDR3 is TGCGCCAGCAGCGGGACTAGCGGGTCTAGCACAGATACGCGGTATTTT. Amino acid sequence: CASSGTSGSSTDTRYF. The rearrangement joins TRBV5-1 to TRBJ2-3; 12 positions match TRBD2. CDR3 length: 16 amino acids. Germline V gives CDR1 SGHRS, CDR2 YFSETQ.

The V and J genes are TRBV11-2 and TRBJ1-3; tentatively, D is TRBD1 (5 bases). The CDR3 runs 16 residues. V was cut by 2 bases and J by 0 bases, with 11 bases left in between. CDR1 and CDR2 (germline): SGHAT, FQNNGV. The CDR3 region has the DNA TGTGCCAGCAGCTTACTGGCCAGGGCCTCTGGAAACACCATATATTTT. This translates into CASSLLARASGNTIYF. The variable domain in full, with the rest retrieved from reference TRBV11-2 and TRBJ1-3, is EAGVAQSPRYKIIEKRQSVAFWCNPISGHATLYWYQQILGQGPKLLIQFQNNGVVDDSQLPKDRFSAERLKGVDSTLKIQPAKLEDSAVYLCASSLLARASGNTIYFGEGSWLTVV.

V and J are TRBV6-5 and TRBJ2-7; 7 bases map to TRBD2. V dropped 0 bases and J dropped 1; count of bases not matched to a gene: 6. The CDR3 spans 16 residues. CDR1 is MNHEY, CDR2 SVGAGI, per germline. CDR3: CASSYSASGKSYEQYF. In nucleotides, the CDR3 is TGTGCCAGCAGTTACTCGGCCAGCGGGAAGTCCTACGAGCAGTACTTC.

CDR3 bases: TGTGCCAGCAGTTTAACTACTGAGCAGTTCTTC. Translated: CASSLTTEQFF. V usage is TRBV28 and J usage is TRBJ2-1; D call uncertain. The ends were cut back, 2 bases at V and 9 bases at J, with 5 bases in the middle. In germline, CDR1 is MDHEN, CDR2 SYDVKM. The CDR3 is 11 residues long.

The V and J genes are TRBV2 and TRBJ2-7; possible D gene TRBD2, 6 bases. There are 14 residues in the CDR3. In germline, CDR1 is SNHLY, CDR2 FYNNEI. Trimming removed 4 bases at V and 3 bases at J, with 13 bases between. CDR3 sequence: CASSGDGGSYEQYF. CDR3 sequence (DNA): TGTGCCAGCAGTGGGGACGGAGGGAGCTACGAGCAGTACTTC. Full variable domain (outside the CDR3, taken from reference TRBV2 and TRBJ2-7): EPEVTQTPSHQVTQMGQEVILRCVPISNHLYFYWYRQILGQKVEFLVSFYNNEISEKSEIFDDQFSVERPDGSNFTLKIRSTKLEDSAMYFCASSGDGGSYEQYFGPGTRLTVT.

The V call is TRBV28, the J call TRBJ2-5; D possibly corresponds to TRBD2 (5 bases). The V gene's germline CDR1 is MDHEN and CDR2 SYDVKM. Trimming removed 5 bases from V and 2 bases from J, with 15 bases in between. The CDR3 has 15 residues. CDR3: CASSPYYTGQETQYF. CDR3 DNA sequence: TGTGCCAGCAGTCCTTATTATACGGGGCAAGAGACCCAGTACTTC.

The gene calls are TRBV10-3 and TRBJ2-7; 13 bases match TRBD2. The V and J ends lost 4 bases and 6 bases, in that order; junction bases with no gene match: 3. Germline loops: CDR1 ENHRY, CDR2 SYGVKD. The CDR3 sequence is 14 residues long. The CDR3 spells CAISGTSGSSEQYF. For the CDR3, the DNA is TGTGCCATCAGTGGGACTAGCGGGAGTTCCGAGCAGTACTTC.

The rearrangement links TRBV19 to TRBJ1-1; D is ambiguous. Per the germline V gene, CDR1 is LNHDA and CDR2 is SQIVND (reference sequence). The CDR3 is made up of 16 amino acids. Trimming removed 3 bases at V and 0 bases at J, with 14 bases between. The CDR3 sequence is CASSIFAGTLNTEAFF. CDR3 nucleotide sequence: TGTGCCAGTAGTATTTTCGCGGGCACTCTGAACACTGAAGCTTTCTTT.

This clone appeared once. CDR3 loop: CASSMPGRGRDEAFF. CDR3 nucleotide sequence: TGTGCCAGTAGTATGCCCGGCAGGGGGCGTGATGAAGCTTTCTTT. V gene TRBV19 combines with J gene TRBJ1-1, with TRBD1 matching 8 bases. This CDR3 has 15 amino acids. In germline, CDR1 is LNHDA, CDR2 SQIVND (reference sequence). With 3 bases clipped from V and 7 bases from J, the junction kept 10 bases outside the gene matches.